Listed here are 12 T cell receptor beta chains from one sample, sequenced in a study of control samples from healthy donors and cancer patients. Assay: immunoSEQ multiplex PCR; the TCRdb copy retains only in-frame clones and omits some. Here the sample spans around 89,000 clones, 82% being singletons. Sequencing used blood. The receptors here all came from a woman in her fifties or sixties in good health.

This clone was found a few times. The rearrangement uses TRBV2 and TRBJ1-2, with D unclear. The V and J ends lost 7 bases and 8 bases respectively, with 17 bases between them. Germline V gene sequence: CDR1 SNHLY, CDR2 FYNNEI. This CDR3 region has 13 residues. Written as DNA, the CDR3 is TGTGCCAGCACAAGGGCCTTTTCGAGGGGCTACACCTTC. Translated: CASTRAFSRGYTF.

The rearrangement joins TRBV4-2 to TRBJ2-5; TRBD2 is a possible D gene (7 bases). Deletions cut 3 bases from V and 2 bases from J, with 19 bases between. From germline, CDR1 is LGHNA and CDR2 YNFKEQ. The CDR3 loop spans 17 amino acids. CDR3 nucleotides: TGTGCCAGCAGCCAGGATCAAGGCGCGGGGGCTCAAGAGACCCAGTACTTC. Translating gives CASSQDQGAGAQETQYF.

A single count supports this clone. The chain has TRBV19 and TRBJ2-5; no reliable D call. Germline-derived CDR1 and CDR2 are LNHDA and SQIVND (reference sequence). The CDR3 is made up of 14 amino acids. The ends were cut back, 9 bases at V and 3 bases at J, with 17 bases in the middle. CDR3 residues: CASRAPGPEETQYF. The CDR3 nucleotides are TGTGCCAGCCGAGCGCCAGGACCAGAAGAGACCCAGTACTTC.

In DNA, the CDR3 is TGTGCCAGCAGCTTAGCGGGGGGGCGGGACGAGCAGTACTTC. Translating gives CASSLAGGRDEQYF. The V gene is TRBV7-9, the J gene TRBJ2-7; perhaps TRBD2 as D (7 bases). Between the trimmed V and J ends, which lost 0 bases and 5 bases, there was a span of 11 bases. This CDR3 is 14 amino acids long. Germline values: CDR1 SEHNR, CDR2 FQNEAQ (reference sequence). The full variable domain, rest sourced from reference TRBV7-9 and TRBJ2-7, is DTGVSQNPRHKITKRGQNVTFRCDPISEHNRLYWYRQTLGQGPEFLTYFQNEAQLEKSRLLSDRFSAERPKGSFSTLEIQRTEQGDSAMYLCASSLAGGRDEQYFGPGTRLTVT.

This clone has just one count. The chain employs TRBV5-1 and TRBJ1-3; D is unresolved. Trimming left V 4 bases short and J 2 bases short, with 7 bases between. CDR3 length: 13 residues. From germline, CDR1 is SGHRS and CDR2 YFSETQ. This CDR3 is CASSTGPGNTIYF. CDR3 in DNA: TGCGCCAGCAGCACCGGGCCTGGAAACACCATATATTTT.

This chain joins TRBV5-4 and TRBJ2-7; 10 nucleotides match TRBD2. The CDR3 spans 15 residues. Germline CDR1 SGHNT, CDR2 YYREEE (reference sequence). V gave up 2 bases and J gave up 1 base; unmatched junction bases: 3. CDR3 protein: CASSFRTSGSYEQYF. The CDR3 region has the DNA TGTGCCAGCAGCTTCCGGACTAGCGGTTCCTACGAGCAGTACTTC.

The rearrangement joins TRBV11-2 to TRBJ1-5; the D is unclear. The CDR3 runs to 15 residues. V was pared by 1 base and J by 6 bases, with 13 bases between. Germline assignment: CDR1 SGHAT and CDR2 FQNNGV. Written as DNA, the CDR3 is TGTGCCAGCAGCTTAGTGGCGGGAACTGGTCAGCCCCAGCATTTT. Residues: CASSLVAGTGQPQHF.

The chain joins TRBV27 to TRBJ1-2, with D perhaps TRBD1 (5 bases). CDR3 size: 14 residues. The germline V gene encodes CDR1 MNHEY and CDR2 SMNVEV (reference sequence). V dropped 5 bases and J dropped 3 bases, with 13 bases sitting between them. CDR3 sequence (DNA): TGTGCCAGCAGTCCCCTAGTGGGGGACTATGGCTACACCTTC. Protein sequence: CASSPLVGDYGYTF.

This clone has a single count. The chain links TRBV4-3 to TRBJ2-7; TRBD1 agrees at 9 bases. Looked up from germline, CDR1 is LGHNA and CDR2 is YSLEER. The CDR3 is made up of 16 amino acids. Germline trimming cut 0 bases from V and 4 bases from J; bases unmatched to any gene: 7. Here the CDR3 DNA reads TGCGCCAGCAGCCAAGATCCGACAGGGGGTCGATACGAGCAGTACTTC. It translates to CASSQDPTGGRYEQYF.

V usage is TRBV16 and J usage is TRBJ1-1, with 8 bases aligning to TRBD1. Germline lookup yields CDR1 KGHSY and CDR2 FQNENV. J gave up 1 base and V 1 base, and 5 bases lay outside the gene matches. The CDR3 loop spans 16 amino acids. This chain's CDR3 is CASSQYPGQGNTEAFF. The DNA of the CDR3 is TGTGCCAGCAGCCAATACCCCGGACAGGGGAACACTGAAGCTTTCTTT.

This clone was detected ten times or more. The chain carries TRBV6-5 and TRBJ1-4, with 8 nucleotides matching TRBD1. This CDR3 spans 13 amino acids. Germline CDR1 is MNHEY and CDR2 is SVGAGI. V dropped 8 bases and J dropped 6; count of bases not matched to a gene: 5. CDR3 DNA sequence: TGTGCCAGCCGGGGCAGGGGGCATGAAAAACTGTTTTTT. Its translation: CASRGRGHEKLFF.

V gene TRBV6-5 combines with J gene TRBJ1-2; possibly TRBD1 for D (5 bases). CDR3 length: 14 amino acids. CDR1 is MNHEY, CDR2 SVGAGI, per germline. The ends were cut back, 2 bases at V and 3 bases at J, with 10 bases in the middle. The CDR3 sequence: CASSYRDPHYGYTF. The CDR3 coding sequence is TGTGCCAGCAGTTACCGGGACCCGCACTATGGCTACACCTTC.